The clone carrying this T cell receptor beta chain came up many times. Its matching antigen is unknown. The data are from a study of T cell repertoires in cytomegalovirus infection. Study summary: Indicated by public TCR beta signatures were CMV infection and matching HLA type. Study observations and caveats: CMV-specific TCR beta clonotypes restricted by HLA-C were the ones dominating the ex vivo response. People with CMV and the relevant HLA were identified by cumulative public TCR beta family frequency.

TCRdb passed the reads through MiXCR, listing each CDR3 protein once. Counted here are roughly 640,000 distinct CDR3 sequences, 20% to 25% occurring once; the ten biggest clones make up 6.5% to 10%. The CDR3 is made up of 15 amino acids. V lost 5 bases and J lost 5; bases outside the gene matches: 9. The rearrangement uses TRBV12-3 or TRBV12-4 and TRBJ2-3, with TRBD1 matching 8 bases. This clonotype was sampled from a human donor in good health (CMV status not recorded). Some clones in this sample may be carry-over from other donors' samples. Sequencing was done on a sample of CD8+ T cells from PBMCs. DNA of the CDR3: TGTGCCAGCAGTCCCAGACAGGGGAAAGGAGATACGCAGTATTTT. Translation gives CASSPRQGKGDTQYF.